This T cell receptor beta chain was sequenced in a study of Graves' ophthalmopathy and Graves' hyperthyroidism. Notes on the study in general: Among thyroid clonotypes expanded above 0.001 frequency, most also appeared in blood.

As regards this clonotype: Its specificity is not known.

Scientists amplified the TCR beta CDR3 regions from RNA transcripts. Second-round multiplex PCR came after first-round RT-PCR with HTBI primers. TCRdb called the multiplex PCR reads again in MiXCR, with one record for every CDR3 protein. The sample shows 300,000 to 400,000 distinct CDR3 sequences, 17% of them seen only once. The trim removed 5 bases at V and 7 bases at J, leaving 7 bases unmatched. CDR3 size: 14 residues. From germline, CDR1 is SGHAT and CDR2 FQNNGV. The J gene is TRBJ1-1, the V gene TRBV11-2, with 10 bases that match TRBD1. Sample: peripheral blood. This sequence originates from an adult man with Graves' ophthalmopathy. The CDR3 spells CASSRGTGAIEAFF. The CDR3 DNA sequence: TGTGCCAGCAGCCGCGGGACAGGGGCGATTGAAGCTTTCTTT.